This T cell receptor beta chain was recorded in a study of blood T cell repertoires in COVID-19. About the study: Samples of COVID-19 (acute and convalescent) were obtained from the United States, Italy and Spain. Sample material is recorded as cDNA or gDNA derived from T cells, B-cell-depleted T cells, or PBMCs.

How the authors handled the data: Estimated nucleated cell counts came from reference gene primer amplification. Repertoires were generated with immunoSEQ multiplex PCR, while TCRdb's copy carries only in-frame clones and drops some. V, J and clone size are those of that table, while D and trimming were read from the DNA. The data show roughly 180,000 clones, about 84% seen once. The germline gives CDR1 MDHEN, CDR2 SYDVKM. The CDR3 runs 15 residues. With 5 bases removed from V and 4 bases from J, the gap between germline ends came to 17 bases. This TCR was recovered from a woman aged 25 to 39 with acute or convalescent COVID-19. Sequencing was carried out using peripheral blood. The chain has TRBV28 and TRBJ1-2, with a weak D call TRBD1 (6 bases). The DNA for the CDR3 is TGTGCCAGCAGTAGAAGACAGGTGTCCTTCTATGGCTACACCTTC. Translating it yields CASSRRQVSFYGYTF.